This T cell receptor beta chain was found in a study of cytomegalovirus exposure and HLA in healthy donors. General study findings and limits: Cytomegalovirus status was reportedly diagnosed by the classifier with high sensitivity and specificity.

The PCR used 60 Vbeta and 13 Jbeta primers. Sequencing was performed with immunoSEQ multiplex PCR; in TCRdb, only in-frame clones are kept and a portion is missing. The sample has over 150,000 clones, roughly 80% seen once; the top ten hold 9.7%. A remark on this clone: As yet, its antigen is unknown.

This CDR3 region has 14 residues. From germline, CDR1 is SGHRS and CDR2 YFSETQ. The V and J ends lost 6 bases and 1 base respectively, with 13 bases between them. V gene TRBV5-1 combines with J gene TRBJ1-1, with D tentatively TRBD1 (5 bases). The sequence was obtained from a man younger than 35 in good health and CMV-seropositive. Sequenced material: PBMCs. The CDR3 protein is CASTGDRENTEAFF. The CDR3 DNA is TGCGCCAGCACCGGAGACAGAGAGAACACTGAAGCTTTCTTT.